These T cell receptor beta chains were read from a single sample in a study of blood T cells in healthy people across ages. MiXCR was run by TCRdb on the 5' RACE reads, yielding one entry per CDR3 protein. The sample carries about 640,000 distinct CDR3 sequences, 58% recorded once. Sequenced input: blood. These receptors all stem from a man aged 55 to 70 in good health. Each CDR3 is given with its conserved first and last residue.

TRBV9,TRBJ2-5,14,CASSATGGAGTQYF
TRBV4-1,TRBJ2-7,16,CASSGWGQRGSYEQYF
TRBV20-1,TRBJ1-4,14,CSARPGTANEKLFF
TRBV9,TRBJ2-7,17,CASSVGWGHGGNYEQYF
TRBV20-1,TRBJ1-1,13,CSARVWTGVVAFF
TRBV2,TRBJ1-5,13,CASRAGGNQPQHF
TRBV6-5,TRBJ2-1,17,CASSYSRLQGMYNEQFF
TRBV28,TRBJ2-5,15,CASSFRGGRGETQYF
TRBV12-3/TRBV12-4,TRBJ2-1,16,CASSLVEAPFYNEQFF
TRBV5-5,TRBJ2-5,14,CASSFQESYDGQYF
TRBV20-1,TRBJ2-5,17,CSASTSGGIMWHETQYF
TRBV6-2/TRBV6-3,TRBJ1-5,15,CASSYAEQGNQPQHF
TRBV9,TRBJ1-4,15,CASSATTGTGEKLFF
TRBV12-3/TRBV12-4,TRBJ2-5,14,CASLRGGGQETQYF
TRBV28,TRBJ1-1,12,CASSSGRTRAFF
TRBV7-9,TRBJ2-7,16,CASTPSRGSISYEQYF
TRBV5-1,TRBJ2-3,15,CASSLEGSSGDTQYF
TRBV9,-,16,CASSVASGGAWETQYF
TRBV20-1,TRBJ2-5,11,CSAGQPETQYF
TRBV21-1,TRBJ1-1,17,CASSKALTYRVNTEAFF
TRBV6-2/TRBV6-3,TRBJ2-1,16,CASSYSMGLSYNEQFF
TRBV29-1,TRBJ1-5,13,CSVLQGVNQPQHF
TRBV7-6,TRBJ2-1,13,CASSFTSGNEQFF
TRBV20-1,TRBJ2-1,15,CSARDRRGFNNEQFF
TRBV3-1,TRBJ2-6,15,CASSQRGAQTNVLTF
TRBV7-2,TRBJ2-5,14,CANSLVGAKGTQYF
TRBV20-1,TRBJ2-3,19,CSAPPGPGTSGGWADTQYF
TRBV5-1,TRBJ1-2,13,CASTPDSLYGYTF
TRBV25-1,TRBJ1-1,14,CASSESERGTEAFF
TRBV5-1,TRBJ1-4,14,CASSRTLGNEKLFF
TRBV20-1,TRBJ2-5,12,CSANKLWETQYF
TRBV7-2,TRBJ2-1,15,CASRRLASSYNGQFF
TRBV7-9,TRBJ2-1,12,CASSLILGAQFF
TRBV20-1,TRBJ2-3,14,CSARGDTNTDTQYF
TRBV3-1,TRBJ2-1,16,CASSHAGLADYNEQFF
TRBV21-1,TRBJ2-7,14,CASRPCRGIYEQYF
TRBV18,TRBJ2-1,14,CASSGQGLLDEQFF
TRBV20-1,TRBJ1-4,15,CSASQPGQGNEKLFF
TRBV5-1,TRBJ2-5,13,CASSPVGEETQYF
TRBV5-1,TRBJ1-2,14,CASSGGTVNYGYTF
TRBV12-3/TRBV12-4,TRBJ2-5,15,CASSLTTWYQETQYF
TRBV7-8,TRBJ2-5,15,CASSLVGTAAGTQYF
TRBV5-1,TRBJ1-1,14,CASSLEGHDTEAFF